One sample yielded the 24 T cell receptor beta chains listed below, sequenced in a study of T cell repertoires in cytomegalovirus infection. TCRdb independently ran MiXCR on the reads; one entry per CDR3 protein. The sample has some 54,000 distinct CDR3 sequences, roughly 21% seen once; the top ten hold roughly 78%. Antigens of these TCRs are unknown. The sample was CD8+ T cells from cultured PBMCs, taken from culture after CMV antigen stimulation. The source of these receptors is a human donor in good health (CMV status not recorded). Some clones in this sample may be carry-over from other donors' samples.

J is TRBJ2-1 and V is TRBV12-3 or TRBV12-4; TRBD2 matches at 8 bases. Losses at the gene ends were 2 bases for V and 4 bases for J; bases not matched to a gene: 4. The CDR3 has 15 residues. The CDR3 reads CASSLRGGEYNEQFF. In DNA, the CDR3 is TGTGCCAGCAGTTTACGGGGGGGGGAATACAATGAGCAGTTCTTC.

The chain employs TRBV7-9 and TRBJ1-1, with a possible D match to TRBD1 (6 bases). Trimming left V 7 bases short and J 3 bases short, with 12 bases between. Germline assignment: CDR1 SEHNR and CDR2 FQNEAQ (reference sequence). The CDR3 runs 13 residues. The CDR3 loop is CASTEQGDTEAFF. The CDR3, as DNA: TGTGCCAGCACAGAACAGGGAGACACTGAAGCTTTCTTT.

V is TRBV7-9 and J is TRBJ1-4, with D maybe TRBD1 (5 bases). The CDR3 is made up of 15 amino acids. The V end lost 6 bases, the J end lost 2 bases, and 13 bases lay between the germline ends. Germline lookup yields CDR1 SEHNR and CDR2 FQNEAQ (reference sequence). CDR3 sequence: CASSWGRGTNEKLFF. The CDR3 region has the DNA TGTGCCAGCAGTTGGGGCCGAGGGACTAATGAAAAACTGTTTTTT. The whole variable domain, filled in from reference TRBV7-9 and TRBJ1-4, reads DTGVSQNPRHKITKRGQNVTFRCDPISEHNRLYWYRQTLGQGPEFLTYFQNEAQLEKSRLLSDRFSAERPKGSFSTLEIQRTEQGDSAMYLCASSWGRGTNEKLFFGSGTQLSVL.

CDR3 DNA sequence: TGTGCCAGCAGCTTAGTATGGCCAGGGTATTCTGGAAACACCATATATTTT. It translates to CASSLVWPGYSGNTIYF. The chain links TRBV7-9 to TRBJ1-3; weak D call: TRBD1 (5 bases). The V end was cut by 1 base, the J end by 1 base, with 14 bases between. The CDR3 runs to 17 residues. Germline lookup yields CDR1 SEHNR and CDR2 FQNEAQ (reference sequence).

J is TRBJ2-1 and V is TRBV12-5, with 7 bases that match TRBD2. CDR3 length: 14 amino acids. V lost 1 base and J lost 10; bases outside the gene matches: 7. Germline V gene lookup returns CDR1 LGHNT and CDR2 FRNRAP. For the CDR3, the DNA is TGTGCTAGTGGTTTGGAACCCGGGACTACGGAGCAGTTCTTC. Amino acid sequence: CASGLEPGTTEQFF.

The chain is built from TRBV9 and TRBJ2-7; D may correspond to TRBD1 or TRBD2 (5 bases each). Germline values: CDR1 SGDLS, CDR2 YYNGEE. The CDR3 runs 13 residues. V gave up 0 bases and J gave up 5 bases, with 9 bases separating them. The CDR3 is CASSVDGANEQYF. In nucleotides, the CDR3 is TGTGCCAGCAGCGTAGACGGGGCCAACGAGCAGTACTTC.

The chain employs TRBV7-6 and TRBJ2-3; 12 bases match TRBD2. The CDR3 runs 16 residues. CDR1 and CDR2 from the germline V gene are SGHVS and FNYEAQ. V lost 4 bases and J lost 2; bases outside the gene matches: 4. The CDR3: CASSYWTSGDTDTQYF. The CDR3 nucleotides read TGTGCCAGCAGCTATTGGACTAGCGGGGACACAGATACGCAGTATTTT.

The rearrangement uses TRBV4-1 and TRBJ1-6; the match to TRBD1 covers 8 bases. Germline CDR1 and CDR2: MGHRA and YSYEKL. Unmatched junction bases numbered 15, after V lost 8 bases and J lost 12 bases. This CDR3 comprises 15 residues. CDR3 nucleotides: TGCGCCAGCGACAAGAAACCCAGGGGGCGGGAACCCCTCCACTTT. Protein product: CASDKKPRGREPLHF.

This clonotype was picked up a small number of times. The V and J genes are TRBV7-8 and TRBJ1-2, with D hard to call. CDR3 size: 14 residues. Germline CDR1 and CDR2: SGHVS and FQNEAQ. Trimming stripped 0 bases from V and 4 bases from J, with 9 bases between. In DNA form, the CDR3 reads TGTGCCAGCAGCTTAGCGGGCCGTACCTATGGCTACACCTTC. The encoded protein is CASSLAGRTYGYTF.

The genes are TRBV7-8 and TRBJ2-1; 8 bases are a match to TRBD2. The CDR3 loop spans 19 amino acids. The V segment lost 5 bases and the J segment 2 bases; nucleotides outside the gene matches: 17. Germline V gene lookup returns CDR1 SGHVS and CDR2 FQNEAQ. CDR3 nucleotides: TGTGCCAGCAGCGTTCCGGGACTAGTGGGGACCAAAGCCTACAATGAGCAGTTCTTC. Amino acids: CASSVPGLVGTKAYNEQFF.

The chain joins TRBV4-1 to TRBJ2-6; D gene ambiguous. This CDR3 has 15 residues. CDR1 is MGHRA and CDR2 is YSYEKL in the germline V gene. Trimming took off 5 bases at V and 2 bases at J, with 10 bases between the two ends. The CDR3 region has the DNA TGCGCCAGCAGCGGTCGAGCAGCTGGGGCCAACGTCCTGACTTTC. Residues: CASSGRAAGANVLTF.

This sequence joins TRBV7-2 and TRBJ1-1; possible D gene TRBD1, 5 bases. The germline gives CDR1 SGHTA, CDR2 FQGNSA. The CDR3 is 13 amino acids. Trimming shortened V by 5 bases and J by 4 bases, and 11 bases separated the two germline ends. The CDR3 spells CASSRSGFTEAFF. In nucleotides, the CDR3 is TGTGCCAGCAGCCGATCAGGGTTCACTGAAGCTTTCTTT.

The chain is built from TRBV6-2 or TRBV6-3 and TRBJ1-2; TRBD1 might be the D (6 bases). Germline V gives CDR1 MNHEY, CDR2 SVGEGT. V was cut by 2 bases and J by 1 base, with 14 bases left in between. This CDR3 has 16 residues. For the CDR3, the DNA is TGTGCCAGCAGTTACGGGACACAACTCCGTAACTATGGCTACACCTTC. It encodes CASSYGTQLRNYGYTF.

This sequence joins TRBV24-1 and TRBJ2-2, with TRBD1 matching 10 bases. From germline, CDR1 is KGHDR and CDR2 SFDVKD. This CDR3 region has 16 residues. The trim removed 4 bases at V and 2 bases at J, leaving 3 bases unmatched. Here the CDR3 DNA reads TGTGCCACCAGTGACCCGACAGGGGGCAACACCGGGGAGCTGTTTTTT. Translated: CATSDPTGGNTGELFF.

The genes are TRBV12-3 or TRBV12-4 and TRBJ1-2; 7 nucleotides align to TRBD1. V trimming: 5 bases; J trimming: 3 bases; junction bases outside the gene matches: 6. This CDR3 is built from 14 residues. CDR3 sequence (DNA): TGTGCCAGCAGTGGGACAGAAACTTACTATGGCTACACCTTC. This sequence encodes CASSGTETYYGYTF.

The chain has TRBV7-9 and TRBJ2-3; either TRBD1 or TRBD2 may supply D (6 bases each). Germline loops: CDR1 SEHNR, CDR2 FQNEAQ (reference sequence). Trimming removed 5 bases from V and 3 bases from J, with 24 bases in between. The CDR3 totals 18 residues. As DNA, the CDR3 is TGTGCCAGCAGCCCGGGGGCCCCTCTAGGGATGGAAACAGATACGCAGTATTTT. Translation gives CASSPGAPLGMETDTQYF.

The chain has TRBV27 and TRBJ2-2; D gene ambiguous. The CDR3 contains 16 residues. The V end lost 4 bases, the J end lost 0 bases, and 12 bases lay between the germline ends. CDR1 is MNHEY and CDR2 is SMNVEV in the germline V gene (reference sequence). The CDR3 reads CASSYSQIANTGELFF. CDR3 coding DNA: TGTGCCAGCAGTTACTCACAAATCGCGAACACCGGGGAGCTGTTTTTT.

The rearrangement uses TRBV2 and TRBJ2-7, with TRBD1 matching over 9 bases. The germline V gene encodes CDR1 SNHLY and CDR2 FYNNEI. J gave up 4 bases and V 2 bases, and 3 bases lay outside the gene matches. The CDR3 is 14 residues long. CDR3 amino acids: CASSEYGQGYEQYF. The DNA for the CDR3 is TGTGCCAGCAGTGAATACGGACAGGGGTACGAGCAGTACTTC.

The chain is built from TRBV7-8 and TRBJ2-1, with 15 bases lining up with TRBD2. V gave up 1 base and J gave up 3 bases; unmatched junction bases: 4. Germline V gene sequence: CDR1 SGHVS, CDR2 FQNEAQ. The CDR3 has 18 residues. The CDR3 region is CASSLDGLAGGNYNEQFF. Here the CDR3 DNA reads TGTGCCAGCAGCTTAGACGGACTAGCGGGGGGGAACTACAATGAGCAGTTCTTC.

This clonotype was found a few times. The V and J genes are TRBV7-2 and TRBJ2-3; perhaps TRBD2 as D (6 bases). There are 16 residues in the CDR3. CDR1 and CDR2 from the germline V gene are SGHTA and FQGNSA. V lost 3 bases and J lost 1, with 14 bases in between. CDR3: CASSFFSGGGTDTQYF. The CDR3, as DNA: TGTGCCAGCAGCTTCTTTAGCGGCGGAGGCACAGATACGCAGTATTTT.

The gene calls are TRBV11-2 and TRBJ2-3; the match to TRBD2 covers 12 bases. V lost 4 bases to trimming and J lost 1 base; unmatched junction nucleotides: 3. The CDR3 length is 16 residues. Germline CDR1 SGHAT, CDR2 FQNNGV. CDR3 DNA sequence: TGTGCCAGCAGCTATTGGACTAGCGGGGGCACAGATACGCAGTATTTT. This encodes CASSYWTSGGTDTQYF.

V usage is TRBV4-1 and J usage is TRBJ1-6; 7 bases fit TRBD1. The CDR3 runs to 16 residues. Germline CDR1 MGHRA, CDR2 YSYEKL. With 0 bases clipped from V and 6 bases from J, the junction kept 5 bases outside the gene matches. The CDR3 loop is CASSQDPAGGNSPLHF. In nucleotides, the CDR3 is TGCGCCAGCAGCCAAGACCCCGCAGGGGGTAATTCACCCCTCCACTTT.

The chain joins TRBV12-3 or TRBV12-4 to TRBJ1-1, with 10 bases lining up with TRBD1. The J segment lost 3 bases and the V segment lost 4 bases, leaving 2 bases of the junction unmatched. The CDR3 has 14 residues. The CDR3 is CASSYGQGDTEAFF. The CDR3 DNA follows: TGTGCCAGCAGTTACGGACAGGGGGACACTGAAGCTTTCTTT.

This clonotype has just a few counts. The chain uses TRBV13 and TRBJ2-7, with D perhaps given as TRBD1 or TRBD2 (6 bases each). Germline V gene data show CDR1 as PRHDT and CDR2 as FYEKMQ (reference sequence). Trimming took 4 bases from V and 5 from J, leaving 12 bases between them. CDR3 length: 13 amino acids. The CDR3 region is CASSSGAEDEQYF. The DNA of the CDR3 is TGTGCCAGCAGCTCGGGGGCCGAGGACGAGCAGTACTTC.